The present TCR beta chain was sequenced within a study of blood T cells in healthy people across ages. Sample-barcoded 5' priming and a J-beta primer mix drove a second PCR of 7 to 11 cycles. Unique molecular identifiers of 12 random nucleotides labeled each cDNA. TCRdb reanalysed the 5' RACE reads using MiXCR and keeps one entry per CDR3 protein. The top ten clones hold around 30% of a sample with around 650,000 distinct CDR3 sequences, less than 45% of them seen once. The donors, aged about 6 to 90, were healthy Caucasians from Russia. Study-level results: Both naive CD4+ cell counts and diversity were greater in long-lived donors than in aged donors. Naive T cell percentage strongly correlated with TCR beta diversity.

About this clonotype itself: Its antigen remains unidentified.

Germline V lookup: CDR1 SGHNT, CDR2 YENEEA. The CDR3 loop spans 16 amino acids. The receptor was derived from a man older than 75 in good health. The chain uses TRBV11-3 and TRBJ2-4, with TRBD2 identical over 9 bases. The end of the DNA fits TRBJ2-5 better, so the J call may be wrong. Sequencing used blood. The CDR3 protein is CASSQQGSGGLETQYF. As DNA, the CDR3 is TGTGCCAGCAGCCAGCAGGGTAGCGGGGGCTTGGAGACCCAGTACTTC.